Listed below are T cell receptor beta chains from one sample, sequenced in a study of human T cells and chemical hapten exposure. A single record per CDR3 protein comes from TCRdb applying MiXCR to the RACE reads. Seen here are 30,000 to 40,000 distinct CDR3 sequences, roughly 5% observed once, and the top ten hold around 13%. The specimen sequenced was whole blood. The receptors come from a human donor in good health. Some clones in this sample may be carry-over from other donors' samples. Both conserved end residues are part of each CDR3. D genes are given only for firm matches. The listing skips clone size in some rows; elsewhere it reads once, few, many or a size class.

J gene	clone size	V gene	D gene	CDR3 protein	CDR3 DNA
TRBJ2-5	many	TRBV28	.	CASSLPRGREETQYF	TGTGCCAGCAGTTTACCCCGAGGGCGAGAAGAGACCCAGTACTTC
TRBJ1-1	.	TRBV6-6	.	CASNSGPHRGEAFF	TGTGCCAGCAACTCCGGGCCGCACCGCGGTGAAGCTTTCTTT
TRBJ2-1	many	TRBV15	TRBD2	CATSEGREVPFF	TGTGCCACCAGCGAGGGCCGGGAGGTTCCGTTCTTC
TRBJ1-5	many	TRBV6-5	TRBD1	CASRRTGGNQPQHF	TGTGCCAGCAGGAGGACAGGGGGCAATCAGCCCCAGCATTTT
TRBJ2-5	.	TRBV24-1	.	CATSAVGETQYF	TGTGCCACCAGTGCCGTCGGGGAGACCCAGTACTTC
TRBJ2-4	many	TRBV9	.	CASSVGLAKNIQYF	TGTGCCAGCAGCGTAGGGTTAGCCAAAAACATTCAGTACTTC
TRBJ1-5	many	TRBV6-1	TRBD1	CASSVDRGDQPQHF	TGTGCCAGCAGTGTCGACAGGGGGGATCAGCCCCAGCATTTT
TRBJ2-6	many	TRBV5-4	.	CASSLVDSGANVLTF	TGTGCCAGCAGCTTGGTAGACTCTGGGGCCAACGTCCTGACTTTC
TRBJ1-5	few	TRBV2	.	CASSETGGRQPQHF	TGTGCCAGCAGTGAGACAGGTGGTCGACAGCCCCAGCATTTT
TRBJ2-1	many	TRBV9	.	CASSSGTYNEQFF	TGTGCCAGCAGCTCCGGGACTTACAATGAGCAGTTCTTC
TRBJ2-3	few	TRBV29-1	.	CSVGQEGGKTDTQYF	TGCAGCGTTGGTCAAGAAGGGGGTAAAACAGATACGCAGTATTTT
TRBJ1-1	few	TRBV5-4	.	CASSLVGTDPMNTEAFF	TGTGCCAGCAGCTTGGTAGGGACGGACCCTATGAACACTGAAGCTTTCTTT
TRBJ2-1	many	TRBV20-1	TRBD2	CSVVTSGGDYNEQFF	TGCAGTGTCGTGACTAGCGGTGGGGACTACAATGAGCAGTTCTTC
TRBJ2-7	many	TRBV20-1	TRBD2	CSAREILAGNEQYF	TGCAGTGCTAGAGAAATACTAGCGGGAAACGAGCAGTACTTC
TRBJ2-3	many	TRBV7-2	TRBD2	CASSLEGTAGVTDTQYF	TGTGCCAGCAGCTTAGAAGGGACGGCGGGGGTCACAGATACGCAGTATTTT
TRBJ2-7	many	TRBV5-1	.	CASSLDAGAFYEQYF	TGCGCCAGCAGCTTGGATGCAGGGGCCTTCTACGAGCAGTACTTC
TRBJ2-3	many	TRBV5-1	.	CASSFWGRDTQYF	TGCGCCAGCAGCTTTTGGGGAAGGGATACGCAGTATTTT
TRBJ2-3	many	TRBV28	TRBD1	CASQKDKKGTGFTDTQYF	TGTGCCAGTCAGAAGGATAAGAAAGGGACAGGGTTTACAGATACGCAGTATTTT
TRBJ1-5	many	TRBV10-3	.	CAISETPGPQHF	TGTGCCATCAGTGAGACCCCGGGGCCCCAGCATTTT
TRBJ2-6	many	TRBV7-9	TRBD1	CASSHRGPGANVLTF	TGTGCCAGCAGCCACAGGGGTCCCGGGGCCAACGTCCTGACTTTC
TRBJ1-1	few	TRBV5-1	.	CASSLRGPNTEAFF	TGCGCCAGCAGCTTAAGAGGGCCGAACACTGAAGCTTTCTTT
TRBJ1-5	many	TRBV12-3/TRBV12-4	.	CASSLEGQPQHF	TGTGCCAGCAGCTTGGAGGGTCAGCCCCAGCATTTT
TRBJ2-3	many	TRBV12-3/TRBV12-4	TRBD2	CASSYSGSSTDTQYF	TGTGCCAGCAGCTATAGCGGGTCTAGCACAGATACGCAGTATTTT
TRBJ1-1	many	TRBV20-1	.	CSAREMNTEAFF	TGCAGTGCTAGGGAGATGAACACTGAAGCTTTCTTT
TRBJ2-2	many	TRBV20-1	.	CSAFESLAGELFF	TGCAGTGCTTTCGAGTCATTGGCCGGGGAGCTGTTTTTT
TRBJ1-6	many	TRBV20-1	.	CSASSVHNSPLHF	TGCAGTGCTTCCTCGGTCCATAATTCACCCCTCCACTTT
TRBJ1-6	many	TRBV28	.	CASSLDRAPLHF	TGTGCCAGCAGTTTAGATCGGGCACCCCTCCACTTT
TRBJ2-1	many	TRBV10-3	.	CAIQAGSAGPNEQFF	TGTGCCATCCAGGCAGGCTCCGCGGGGCCAAATGAGCAGTTCTTC
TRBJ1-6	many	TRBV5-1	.	CASSSERTGSSYNSPLHF	TGCGCCAGCAGCTCGGAACGCACAGGGAGCTCCTATAATTCACCCCTCCACTTT
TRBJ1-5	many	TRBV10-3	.	CAIRTGSGQPQHF	TGTGCCATCAGAACAGGGTCGGGTCAGCCCCAGCATTTT
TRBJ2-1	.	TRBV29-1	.	CSASEVAAFGVLGNEQFF	TGCAGCGCGTCAGAGGTTGCGGCATTTGGGGTGTTGGGCAATGAGCAGTTCTTC
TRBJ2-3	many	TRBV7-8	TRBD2	CASSLAPGLAGGRDTQYF	TGTGCCAGCAGCTTAGCGCCAGGACTAGCGGGGGGACGGGATACGCAGTATTTT
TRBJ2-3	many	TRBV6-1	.	CASTWGAATDTQYF	TGTGCCAGCACTTGGGGGGCCGCCACAGATACGCAGTATTTT
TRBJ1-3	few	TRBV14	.	CASSQWNTIYF	TGTGCCAGCAGCCAATGGAACACCATATATTTT
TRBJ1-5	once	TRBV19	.	CASSIGGLSNQPQHF	TGTGCCAGTAGTATTGGAGGTTTGAGCAATCAGCCCCAGCATTTT
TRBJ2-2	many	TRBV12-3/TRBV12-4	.	CASSFAPPGELFF	TGTGCCAGCAGTTTCGCCCCTCCCGGGGAGCTGTTTTTT
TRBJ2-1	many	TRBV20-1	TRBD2	CSASVIRGTSQSDEQFF	TGCAGTGCTAGCGTGATTCGGGGGACTAGCCAATCGGATGAGCAGTTCTTC